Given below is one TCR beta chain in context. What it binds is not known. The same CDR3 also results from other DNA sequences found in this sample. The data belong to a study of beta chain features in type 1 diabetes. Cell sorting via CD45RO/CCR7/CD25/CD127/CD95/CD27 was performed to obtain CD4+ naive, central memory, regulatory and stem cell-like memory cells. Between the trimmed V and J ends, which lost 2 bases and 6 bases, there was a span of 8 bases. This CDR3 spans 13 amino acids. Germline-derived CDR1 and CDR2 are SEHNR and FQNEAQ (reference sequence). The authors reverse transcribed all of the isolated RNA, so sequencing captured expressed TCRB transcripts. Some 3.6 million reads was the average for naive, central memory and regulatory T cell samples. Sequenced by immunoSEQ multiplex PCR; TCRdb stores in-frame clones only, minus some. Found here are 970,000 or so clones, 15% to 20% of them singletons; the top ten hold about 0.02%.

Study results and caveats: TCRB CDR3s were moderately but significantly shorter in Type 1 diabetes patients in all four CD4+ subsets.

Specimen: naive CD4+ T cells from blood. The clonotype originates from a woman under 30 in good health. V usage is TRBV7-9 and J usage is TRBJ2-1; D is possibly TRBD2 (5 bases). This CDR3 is CASSLRGGNEQFF. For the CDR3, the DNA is TGTGCCAGCAGCTTACGTGGAGGCAATGAGCAGTTCTTC.